This T cell receptor (beta chain) was profiled in a study of T cells in Graves' hyperthyroidism and ophthalmopathy. The V gene lost 5 bases and the J gene lost 4 bases, with 14 bases spanning the gap. The CDR3 loop spans 15 amino acids. Germline CDR1 reads MDHEN; CDR2 reads SYDVKM. Stable Graves' hyperthyroidism meant no ophthalmopathy progression within 18 months. Findings of the study overall: Most clonotypes that expanded in the thyroid above 0.001 also showed up in blood. The model foresaw ophthalmopathy a median around 6 months prior to onset.

This clonotype has just a few counts. Its matching antigen is unknown. Authors of the study amplified TCR beta CDR3 regions from RNA transcripts. A first-round RT-PCR of the TCR CDR3 used the HTBI primer set. TCRdb re-analysed the multiplex PCR reads in MiXCR, keeping a single row per CDR3 protein. The table has a few hundred thousand distinct CDR3 sequences, about 20% seen once; the top ten hold around 47%. The chain has TRBV28 and TRBJ2-2, with TRBD1 as a possible D gene (6 bases). The sample taken for sequencing was blood. This TCR came from a woman aged 45-59 years with Graves' hyperthyroidism. CDR3 residues: CASSPSQGFTGELFF. The DNA for the CDR3 is TGTGCCAGCAGTCCATCCCAGGGGTTCACCGGGGAGCTGTTTTTT.